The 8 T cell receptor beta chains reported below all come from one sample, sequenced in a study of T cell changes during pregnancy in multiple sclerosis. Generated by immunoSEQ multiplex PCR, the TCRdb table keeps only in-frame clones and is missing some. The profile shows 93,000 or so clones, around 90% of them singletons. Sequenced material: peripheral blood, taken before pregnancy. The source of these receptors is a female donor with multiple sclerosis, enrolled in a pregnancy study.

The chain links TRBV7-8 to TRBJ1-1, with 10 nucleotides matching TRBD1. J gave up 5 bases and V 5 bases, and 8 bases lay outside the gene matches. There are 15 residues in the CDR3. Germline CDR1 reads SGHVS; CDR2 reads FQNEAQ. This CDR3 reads CASSVRQGARTEAFF. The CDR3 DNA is TGTGCCAGCAGCGTTAGACAGGGGGCGCGTACTGAAGCTTTCTTT.

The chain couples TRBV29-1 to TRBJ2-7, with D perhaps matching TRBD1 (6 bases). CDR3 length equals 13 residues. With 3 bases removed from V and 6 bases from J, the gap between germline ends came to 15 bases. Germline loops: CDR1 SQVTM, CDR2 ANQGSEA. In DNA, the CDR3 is TGCAGCGTTGAGAGTGGGGGCGAGAGCGAGCAGTACTTC. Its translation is CSVESGGESEQYF.

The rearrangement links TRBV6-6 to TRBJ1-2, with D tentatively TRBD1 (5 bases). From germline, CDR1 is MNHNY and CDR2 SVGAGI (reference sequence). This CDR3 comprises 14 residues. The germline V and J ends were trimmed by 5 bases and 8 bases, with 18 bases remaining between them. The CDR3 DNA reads TGTGCCAGCAGTCCTCGGGGGGGGAAAAAGGGCTACACCTTC. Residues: CASSPRGGKKGYTF.

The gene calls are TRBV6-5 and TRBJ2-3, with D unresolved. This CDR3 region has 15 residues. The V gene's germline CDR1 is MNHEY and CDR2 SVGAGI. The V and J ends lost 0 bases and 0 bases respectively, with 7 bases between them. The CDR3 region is CASSYSRTSTDTQYF. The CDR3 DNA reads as TGTGCCAGCAGTTACTCGAGAACTAGCACAGATACGCAGTATTTT.

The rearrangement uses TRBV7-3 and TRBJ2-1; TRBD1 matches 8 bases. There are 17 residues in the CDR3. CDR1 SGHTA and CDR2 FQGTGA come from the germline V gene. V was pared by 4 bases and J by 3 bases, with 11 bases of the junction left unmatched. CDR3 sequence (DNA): TGTGCCAGCAGCTCCGGTCGGGAGACAGGGGTCTACAATGAGCAGTTCTTC. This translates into CASSSGRETGVYNEQFF.

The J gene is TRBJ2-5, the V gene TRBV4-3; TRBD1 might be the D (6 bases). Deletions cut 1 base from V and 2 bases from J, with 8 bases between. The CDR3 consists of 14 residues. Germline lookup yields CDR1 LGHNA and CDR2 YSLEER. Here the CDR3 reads CASSQVGGQETQYF. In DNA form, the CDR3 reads TGCGCCAGCAGCCAAGTAGGGGGTCAAGAGACCCAGTACTTC.

This CDR3 is CASSELASGTDEQYF. CDR3 DNA: TGTGCCAGCAGTGAATTGGCTAGCGGGACTGACGAGCAGTACTTC. This chain links TRBV2 with TRBJ2-7; 9 bases match TRBD2. V shed 2 bases, J shed 5 bases, and the junction held 7 bases outside the gene matches. The CDR3 runs to 15 residues. Germline V lookup: CDR1 SNHLY, CDR2 FYNNEI.

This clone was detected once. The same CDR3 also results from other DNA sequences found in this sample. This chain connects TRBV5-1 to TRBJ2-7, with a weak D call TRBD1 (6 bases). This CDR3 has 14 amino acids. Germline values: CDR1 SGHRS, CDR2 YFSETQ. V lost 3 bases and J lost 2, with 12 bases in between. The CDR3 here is CASSSDRPTYEQYF. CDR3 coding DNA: TGCGCCAGCAGCTCCGACAGGCCGACCTACGAGCAGTACTTC.